This T cell receptor (beta chain) was identified during a study of Ad26.COV2.S vaccination and SARS-CoV-2 variants. Study as a whole: The vaccine Ad26.COV2.S was put into the muscle once, or twice with 56 days between. Broader study findings: Ad26.COV2.S recipients had broader spike-specific TCRs (P = 0.0014). Substantial response breadth was reportedly seen for spike-specific CD8+ and CD4+ T cells after vaccination.

TCRdb's table, derived via immunoSEQ multiplex PCR, lists solely in-frame clones and lacks some. The table records some 390,000 clones, around nine tenths of them present only once. Treatment indicated: some 19 received Ad26.COV2.S at low or high dose, single or two shots; five or six received placebo; per-sample allocation not given. Collection of the samples took place on day 63 after the first injection of vaccine or placebo. Trimming removed 3 bases from V and 5 bases from J, with 14 bases in between. Germline V CDR1 and CDR2: MDHEN, SYDVKM. The CDR3 extends over 14 amino acids. Concerning this clone: Its target is not known.

The chain couples TRBV28 to TRBJ2-7; D unclear. This sequence was found in a person between 18 and 65 years old who received the Ad26.COV2.S COVID-19 vaccine or a placebo. The sequencing used peripheral blood, collected in a trial of Ad26.COV2.S vaccine versus placebo. CDR3 residues: CASSFGRMVNEQYF. Written as DNA, the CDR3 is TGTGCCAGCAGTTTTGGACGCATGGTCAACGAGCAGTACTTC. Filled out from reference TRBV28 and TRBJ2-7, the complete variable domain reads DVKVTQSSRYLVKRTGEKVFLECVQDMDHENMFWYRQDPGLGLRLIYFSYDVKMKEKGDIPEGYSVSREKKERFSLILESASTNQTSMYLCASSFGRMVNEQYFGPGTRLTVT.